The rows below give T cell receptor beta chains drawn from one sample of a study of metastatic and nonmetastatic thyroid tumors. TCRdb called clones again from the PCR reads with MiXCR. The sample records roughly 59,000 clones, under 20% being singletons. The sample comprised blood. The receptors derive from a male donor with papillary thyroid cancer or a benign thyroid nodule (not recorded which). Some clones in this sample may be carry-over from other donors' samples. Each CDR3 is given with its conserved first and last residue. The order of the fields is clone size, D gene, J gene, V gene, CDR3 protein, CDR3 DNA. The D gene is left open where the match is weak. Clone size is stated in some rows and not others, as once, few, many or a class when expanded.

size: many
D: TRBD1
J: TRBJ1-1
V: TRBV6-1
CDR3: CASSGQGGVMTEAFF
DNA: TGTGCCAGCTCCGGGCAGGGGGGGGTTATGACTGAAGCTTTCTTT

size: few
D: TRBD2
J: TRBJ2-3
V: TRBV14
CDR3: CASSQTGGPSTDTQYF
DNA: TGTGCCAGCAGCCAGACGGGAGGCCCTAGCACAGATACGCAGTATTTT

size: many
D: .
J: TRBJ2-1
V: TRBV7-8
CDR3: CASSPRDGYNEQFF
DNA: TGTGCCAGCAGCCCCCGGGACGGATACAATGAGCAGTTCTTC

size: many
D: .
J: TRBJ2-2
V: TRBV5-1
CDR3: CASSFDTPNTGELFF
DNA: TGCGCCAGCAGCTTCGACACTCCGAACACCGGGGAGCTGTTTTTT

size: many
D: TRBD1
J: TRBJ1-2
V: TRBV19
CDR3: CASSITGVDGYTF
DNA: TGTGCCAGTAGTATTACAGGGGTTGATGGCTACACCTTC

size: many
D: .
J: TRBJ2-7
V: TRBV19
CDR3: CASSIVGYEQYF
DNA: TGTGCCAGTAGTATAGTTGGCTACGAGCAGTACTTC

size: many
D: TRBD1
J: TRBJ1-2
V: TRBV7-2
CDR3: CASRLQGAIGYTF
DNA: TGTGCCAGCAGATTACAGGGGGCTATCGGCTACACCTTC

size: many
D: .
J: TRBJ1-1
V: TRBV7-3
CDR3: CASSLIGASEAFF
DNA: TGTGCCAGCAGCTTAATAGGGGCAAGTGAAGCTTTCTTT

size: many
D: TRBD2
J: TRBJ2-1
V: TRBV6-1
CDR3: CASSAASGGSYNEQFF
DNA: TGTGCCAGCAGCGCGGCTAGCGGGGGTTCCTACAATGAGCAGTTCTTC

size: many
D: TRBD1
J: TRBJ1-1
V: TRBV28
CDR3: CASRRAGQGVGRHTEAFF
DNA: TGTGCCAGCAGGCGTGCGGGACAGGGGGTGGGTAGACACACTGAAGCTTTCTTT

size: many
D: .
J: TRBJ2-2
V: TRBV7-3
CDR3: CASSPQHTGELFF
DNA: TGTGCCAGCAGTCCACAACACACCGGGGAGCTGTTTTTT

size: .
D: TRBD1
J: TRBJ1-4
V: TRBV5-6
CDR3: CASSWGQGAEEKLFF
DNA: TGTGCCAGCAGCTGGGGACAGGGGGCAGAAGAAAAACTGTTTTTT

size: many
D: .
J: TRBJ2-7
V: TRBV29-1
CDR3: CSSSDSYEQYF
DNA: TGCAGCTCATCGGACAGCTACGAGCAGTACTTC

size: many
D: TRBD2
J: TRBJ2-1
V: TRBV6-5
CDR3: CASSSRLSGINEQLF
DNA: TGTGCCAGCAGTTCTCGACTTAGCGGGATCAATGAGCAGCTCTTC

size: many
D: TRBD1
J: TRBJ1-3
V: TRBV9
CDR3: CASSVQGEDTIYF
DNA: TGTGCCAGCAGCGTCCAGGGGGAGGACACCATATATTTT

size: many
D: .
J: TRBJ1-1
V: TRBV5-1
CDR3: CASSLGDFAFF
DNA: TGCGCCAGCAGCTTGGGGGACTTTGCTTTCTTT